A single sample gave rise to the 8 T cell receptor beta chains below, sequenced in a study of T-cell memory formation after mild COVID-19. TCRdb called the 5' RACE reads again in MiXCR, with one record for every CDR3 protein. The table shows 210,000 or so distinct CDR3 sequences, with approximately 20% occurring only once. Sequencing input: PBMCs or a T cell subset sorted from them (not recorded which). The receptors come from an adult woman who had mild COVID-19 (a few samples of this study predate the infection). Cell type and time point are not known.

This clonotype was seen a few times. The chain employs TRBV27 and TRBJ2-5; TRBD1 matches 7 bases. The trim removed 6 bases at V and 4 bases at J, leaving 5 bases unmatched. This CDR3 comprises 13 residues. Germline V gene data show CDR1 as MNHEY and CDR2 as SMNVEV (reference sequence). The CDR3 here is CASRPPGGETQYF. Here the CDR3 DNA reads TGTGCCAGCAGACCCCCAGGGGGAGAGACCCAGTACTTC.

The chain is built from TRBV19 and TRBJ1-2; 9 bases match TRBD1. The CDR3 contains 13 residues. V was clipped by 6 bases and J by 6 bases; unmatched bases: 5. Per the germline V gene, CDR1 is LNHDA and CDR2 is SQIVND (reference sequence). The chain's CDR3 is CASREDRGHGYTF. CDR3 sequence (DNA): TGTGCCAGTAGGGAGGACAGGGGTCATGGCTACACCTTC.

V gene TRBV12-3 or TRBV12-4 combines with J gene TRBJ1-2, with D possibly TRBD1 on 5 matching bases. The CDR3 runs to 15 residues. Trimming left V 0 bases short and J 0 bases short, with 8 bases between. DNA for the CDR3: TGTGCCAGCAGTTTAGCGGCGACAGCTAACTATGGCTACACCTTC. It is translated as CASSLAATANYGYTF.

V gene TRBV2 combines with J gene TRBJ2-7, with 7 bases matching TRBD1. The V gene's germline CDR1 is SNHLY and CDR2 FYNNEI. The length of the CDR3 is 14 residues. J gave up 0 bases and V 6 bases, and 5 bases lay outside the gene matches. The CDR3 loop is CASRRQGSSYEQYF. Here the CDR3 DNA reads TGTGCCAGCAGGCGACAGGGAAGCTCCTACGAGCAGTACTTC.

This clonotype was counted a few times. This chain joins TRBV18 and TRBJ1-4, with TRBD1 as a possible D gene (6 bases). Germline V gene data show CDR1 as KGHSH and CDR2 as LQKENI. The CDR3 runs to 13 residues. V lost 10 bases to trimming and J lost 6 bases, with 15 bases between them. As DNA, the CDR3 is TGTGCCACGAGACAGGATCGGGATGAAAAACTGTTTTTT. Translated, it gives CATRQDRDEKLFF.

This chain joins TRBV12-3 or TRBV12-4 and TRBJ1-1; TRBD1 might be the D (6 bases). V was cut by 4 bases and J by 1 base, with 19 bases left in between. The CDR3 has 17 residues. CDR3 loop: CASSSHGGKQGNTEAFF. Written as DNA, the CDR3 is TGTGCCAGCAGTTCTCACGGGGGCAAACAGGGGAACACTGAAGCTTTCTTT.

The genes are TRBV2 and TRBJ1-2; perhaps TRBD1 as D (6 bases). Looked up from germline, CDR1 is SNHLY and CDR2 is FYNNEI. The CDR3 sequence is 15 residues long. V was clipped by 6 bases and J by 4 bases, with 18 bases between them. This chain's CDR3 is CASRGRQEISYGYTF. The CDR3 bases are TGTGCCAGCAGGGGCCGACAGGAGATTTCCTATGGCTACACCTTC.

This clonotype was observed a handful of times. The chain is built from TRBV5-4 and TRBJ2-5; 8 bases line up with TRBD2. CDR3 size: 15 residues. Germline V gene sequence: CDR1 SGHNT, CDR2 YYREEE (reference sequence). Trimming removed 1 base from V and 4 bases from J; junction bases left unmatched: 6. The CDR3 spells CASSLSGGGRETQYF. For the CDR3, the DNA is TGTGCCAGCAGCTTGTCGGGCGGGGGGCGAGAGACCCAGTACTTC.